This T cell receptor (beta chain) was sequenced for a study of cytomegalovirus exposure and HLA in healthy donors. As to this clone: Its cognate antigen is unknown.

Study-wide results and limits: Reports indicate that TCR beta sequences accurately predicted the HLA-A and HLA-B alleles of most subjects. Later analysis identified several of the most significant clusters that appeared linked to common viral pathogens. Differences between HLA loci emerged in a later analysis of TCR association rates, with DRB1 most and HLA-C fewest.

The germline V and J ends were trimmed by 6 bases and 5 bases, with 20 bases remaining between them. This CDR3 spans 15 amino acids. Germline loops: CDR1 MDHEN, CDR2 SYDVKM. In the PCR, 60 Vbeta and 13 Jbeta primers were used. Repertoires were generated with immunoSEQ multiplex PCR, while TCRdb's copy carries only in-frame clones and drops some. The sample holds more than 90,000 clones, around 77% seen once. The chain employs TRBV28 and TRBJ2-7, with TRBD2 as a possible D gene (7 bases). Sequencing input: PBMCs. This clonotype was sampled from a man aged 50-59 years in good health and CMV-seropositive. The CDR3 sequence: CASSLRGALYHEQYF. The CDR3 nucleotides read TGTGCCAGCAGCCTCCGGGGGGCTCTATACCACGAGCAGTACTTC.